This paragraph covers one T cell receptor (beta chain) sequence. Germline-derived CDR1 and CDR2 are MNHEY and SVGAGI. The CDR3 consists of 14 residues. Unmatched junction bases numbered 7, after V lost 6 bases and J lost 8 bases. Source study methods: Reference gene primer amplification yielded estimated nucleated cell counts. Only in-frame clones appear in the TCRdb table, and some are missing; sequencing was by immunoSEQ multiplex PCR. The D gene and trimming were derived from the DNA, and the V and J assignments and clone size from that table. In the table there are about 110,000 clones, 71% of which are singletons. The data are from a study of blood T cell repertoires in COVID-19. As for the study in general: Samples came from the United States, Italy and Spain, spanning acute and convalescent COVID-19. T cells, B-cell-depleted T cells, or PBMCs provided the cDNA or gDNA that served as material.

Sequencing input: peripheral blood. The TCR sequence derives from a human donor with acute or convalescent COVID-19. The donor label of this sample is uncertain. The chain links TRBV6-5 to TRBJ2-2, with 9 bases fitting TRBD2. CDR3 in amino acids: CASRASGVRGELFF. The CDR3 nucleotides read TGTGCCAGCAGGGCTAGCGGGGTTCGTGGGGAGCTGTTTTTT.